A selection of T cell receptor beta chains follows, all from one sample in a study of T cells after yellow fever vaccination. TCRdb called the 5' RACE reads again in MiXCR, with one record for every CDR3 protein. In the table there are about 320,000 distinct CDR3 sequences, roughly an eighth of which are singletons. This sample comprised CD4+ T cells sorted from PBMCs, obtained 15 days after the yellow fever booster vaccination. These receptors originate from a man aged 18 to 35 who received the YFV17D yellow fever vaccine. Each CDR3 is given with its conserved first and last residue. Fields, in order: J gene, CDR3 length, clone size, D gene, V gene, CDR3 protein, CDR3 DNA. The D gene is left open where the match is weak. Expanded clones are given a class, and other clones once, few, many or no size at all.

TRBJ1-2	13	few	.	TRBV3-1	CASSYNGDYGYTF	TGTGCCAGCAGCTATAATGGGGACTATGGCTACACCTTC
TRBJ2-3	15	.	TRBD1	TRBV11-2	CASSFDRGQTDTQYF	TGTGCCAGCAGCTTCGACAGGGGGCAGACAGATACGCAGTATTTT
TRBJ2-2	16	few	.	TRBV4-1	CASSQDQWLFAGELFF	TGCGCCAGCAGCCAAGATCAGTGGCTTTTTGCCGGGGAGCTGTTTTTT
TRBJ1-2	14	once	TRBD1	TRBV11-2	CASSLANRGYGYTF	TGTGCCAGCAGCTTAGCGAACAGGGGCTATGGCTACACCTTC
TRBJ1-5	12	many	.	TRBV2	CASSKGDQPQHF	TGTGCCAGCAGTAAGGGGGATCAGCCCCAGCATTTT
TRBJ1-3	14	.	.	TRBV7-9	CASSLELLGNTIYF	TGTGCCAGCAGCCTAGAGCTCTTGGGAAACACCATATATTTT
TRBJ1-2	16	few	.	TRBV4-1	CASSLRLTGANYGYTF	TGCGCCAGCAGTTTAAGACTCACCGGGGCTAACTATGGCTACACCTTC
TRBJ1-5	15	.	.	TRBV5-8	CASSLFSGGNQPQHF	TGTGCCAGCAGCTTGTTTTCAGGGGGCAATCAGCCCCAGCATTTT
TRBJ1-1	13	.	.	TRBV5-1	CASSFPQGSEAFF	TGCGCCAGCAGCTTTCCTCAGGGTTCTGAAGCTTTCTTT
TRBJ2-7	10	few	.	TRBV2	CASSIYEQYF	TGTGCCAGCAGCATATACGAGCAGTACTTC
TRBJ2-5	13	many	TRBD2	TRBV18	CASSPRGGETQYF	TGTGCCAGCAGCCCCCGCGGGGGGGAGACCCAGTACTTC
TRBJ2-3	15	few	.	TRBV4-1	CASSQIASGTDTQYF	TGCGCCAGCAGCCAAATAGCTTCGGGCACAGATACGCAGTATTTT
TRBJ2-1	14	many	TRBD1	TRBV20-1	CSAQPGQGYNEQFF	TGCAGTGCACAACCGGGACAGGGCTACAATGAGCAGTTCTTC
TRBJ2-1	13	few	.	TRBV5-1	CASSLAEGYEQFF	TGCGCCAGCAGCTTGGCCGAGGGGTACGAGCAGTTCTTC
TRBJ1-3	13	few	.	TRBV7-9	CASSSGSGNTIYF	TGTGCCAGCAGCTCAGGTTCTGGAAACACCATATATTTT
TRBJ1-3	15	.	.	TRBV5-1	CASSLEGDRRNTIYF	TGCGCCAGCAGCTTGGAAGGGGATCGACGAAACACCATATATTTT
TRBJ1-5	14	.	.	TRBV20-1	CSARAPAVNQPQHF	TGCAGTGCTAGAGCCCCGGCGGTCAATCAGCCCCAGCATTTT
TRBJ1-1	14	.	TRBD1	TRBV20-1	CSAIREQGAGEAFF	TGCAGTGCTATCCGGGAACAGGGGGCGGGTGAAGCTTTCTTT
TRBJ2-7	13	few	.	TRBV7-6	CASEPGGSYEQYF	TGTGCCAGCGAACCAGGGGGGTCCTACGAGCAGTACTTC
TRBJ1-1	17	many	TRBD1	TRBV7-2	CASSLTGTGRMNTEAFF	TGTGCCAGCAGCTTAACCGGGACAGGGCGCATGAACACTGAAGCTTTCTTT
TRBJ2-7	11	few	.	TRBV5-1	CAPRAAVEQYF	TGCGCTCCCCGCGCGGCGGTCGAGCAGTACTTC
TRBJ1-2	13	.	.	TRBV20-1	CSAHQGLVGGYTF	TGCAGTGCCCACCAGGGGTTGGTGGGTGGCTACACCTTC
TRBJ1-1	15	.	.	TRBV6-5	CASSYDQLGRTEAFF	TGTGCCAGCAGTTACGATCAGCTAGGAAGGACTGAAGCTTTCTTT
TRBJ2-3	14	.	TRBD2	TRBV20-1	CSAALLAGTDTQYF	TGCAGTGCTGCCCTTCTAGCGGGCACAGATACGCAGTATTTT
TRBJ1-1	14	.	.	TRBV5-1	CASSLDSGNTEAFF	TGCGCCAGCAGCTTGGATTCAGGGAACACTGAAGCTTTCTTT
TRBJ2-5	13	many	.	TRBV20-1	CSARDDGQETQYF	TGCAGTGCTAGAGACGACGGCCAAGAGACCCAGTACTTC
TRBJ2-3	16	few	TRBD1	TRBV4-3	CASSQHPTGGADTQYF	TGCGCCAGCAGCCAACACCCGACAGGGGGCGCAGATACGCAGTATTTT
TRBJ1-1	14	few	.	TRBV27	CASSPSQLNTEAFF	TGTGCCAGCAGTCCATCACAGTTGAACACTGAAGCTTTCTTT
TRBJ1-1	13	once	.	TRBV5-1	CASSQGTGPEAFF	TGCGCCAGCAGCCAGGGGACGGGGCCTGAAGCTTTCTTT
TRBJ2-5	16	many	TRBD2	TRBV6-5	CASSYASGASQETQYF	TGTGCCAGCAGTTACGCTAGCGGGGCTTCCCAAGAGACCCAGTACTTC
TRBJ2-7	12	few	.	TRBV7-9	CASSPRSNEQYF	TGTGCCAGCAGCCCGCGGAGCAACGAGCAGTACTTC
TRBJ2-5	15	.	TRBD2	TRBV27	CASSLLAGGLETQYF	TGTGCCAGCAGTTTATTAGCGGGGGGCCTGGAGACCCAGTACTTC
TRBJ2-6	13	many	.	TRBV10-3	CAITETGANVLTF	TGTGCCATCACCGAGACAGGGGCCAACGTCCTGACTTTC
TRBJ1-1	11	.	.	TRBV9	CASNPHPGWFF	TGTGCCAGCAACCCTCACCCGGGTTGGTTCTTT
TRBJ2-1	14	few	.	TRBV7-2	CASSLFKFYNEQFF	TGTGCCAGCAGCTTGTTCAAATTCTACAATGAGCAGTTCTTC
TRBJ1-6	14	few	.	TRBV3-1	CASSQLRRNSPLHF	TGTGCCAGCAGCCAATTGCGCCGGAATTCACCCCTCCACTTT